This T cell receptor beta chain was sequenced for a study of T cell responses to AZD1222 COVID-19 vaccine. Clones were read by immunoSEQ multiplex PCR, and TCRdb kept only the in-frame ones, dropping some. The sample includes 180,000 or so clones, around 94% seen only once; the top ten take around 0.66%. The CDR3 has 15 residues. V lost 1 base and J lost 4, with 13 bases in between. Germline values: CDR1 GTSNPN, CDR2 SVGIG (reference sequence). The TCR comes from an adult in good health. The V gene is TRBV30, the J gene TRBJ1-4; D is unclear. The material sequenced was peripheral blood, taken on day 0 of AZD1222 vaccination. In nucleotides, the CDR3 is TGTGCCTGGAGTGACAAGGCAGAGATTAATGAAAAACTGTTTTTT. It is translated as CAWSDKAEINEKLFF. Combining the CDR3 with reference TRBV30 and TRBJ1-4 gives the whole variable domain SQTIHQWPATLVQPVGSPLSLECTVEGTSNPNLYWYRQAAGRGLQLLFYSVGIGQISSEVPQNLSASRPQDRQFILSSKKLLLSDSGFYLCAWSDKAEINEKLFFGSGTQLSVL.